This T cell receptor beta chain comes out of a study of blood T cell repertoires in COVID-19. Study overall: From the United States, Italy and Spain came samples of acute and convalescent COVID-19. The cDNA or gDNA used as material had been derived from T cells, B-cell-depleted T cells, or PBMCs.

Authors' processing steps: Nucleated cell counts were estimated from reference gene primer amplification. Profiling relied on immunoSEQ multiplex PCR, and the TCRdb table lists in-frame clones only, not all of them. D and trimming were read from the DNA, whereas the V and J calls and clone size are those reported in that table. The sample includes 100,000 to 150,000 clones, 85% seen only once; the top ten take about 6.9%. V lost 3 bases to trimming and J lost 3 bases, with 12 bases between them. This CDR3 has 15 amino acids. Per the germline V gene, CDR1 is KGHSH and CDR2 is LQKENI. The receptor was derived from a man older than 75 with active or convalescent COVID-19. The chain combines TRBV18 with TRBJ2-4, with TRBD1 as a possible D gene (6 bases). Sequenced: peripheral blood. CDR3 nucleotide sequence: TGTGCCAGCTCACCTAACAGGGTAGTCAAAAACATTCAGTACTTC. It is translated as CASSPNRVVKNIQYF.